Listed below are T cell receptor beta chains from one sample, sequenced in a study of PD-L1 blockade in urothelial cancer. The method was immunoSEQ multiplex PCR; TCRdb's version includes in-frame clones alone and lacks a portion of them. The sample consists of 15,000 to 20,000 clones, roughly 90% of them appearing once. Sample: PBMCs, taken around atezolizumab (anti-PD-L1) treatment. These receptors were collected from a man between 50 and 59 years old with urothelial cancer. Both conserved end residues are trimmed from each CDR3. Size is omitted from some rows. Given values are once, few, many or a class for expanded clones.

j_call	clone_size	v_call	cdr3_length	cdr3_aa
TRBJ1-2	once	TRBV5-5	13	ASSSGRDRVYGYT
TRBJ1-5	NA	TRBV6-6	14	ASSRGQGGGNQPQH
TRBJ2-1	NA	TRBV27	16	ASSSARTGSSLYNEQF
TRBJ2-7	NA	TRBV5-1	10	ASSEGAYEQY
TRBJ1-2	NA	TRBV25-1	12	ASSVQGARYGYT
TRBJ2-3	NA	TRBV5-5	15	ASSLSTSGGVTDTQY
TRBJ2-3	NA	TRBV19	10	ASNSLTDTQY
TRBJ2-5	NA	TRBV9	13	ASSAGQGGRETQY
TRBJ2-7	NA	TRBV10-3	12	AAKPGTGAYEQY
TRBJ2-1	NA	TRBV5-1	13	ASSSPGQAYNEQF
TRBJ2-7	NA	TRBV27	13	ASSSPLAGIYEQY
TRBJ1-2	NA	TRBV29-1	11	SVEEVAGGGYT